The source of this TCR beta chain is a study of neoadjuvant anti-PD-1 for oral cavity cancer. The method was immunoSEQ multiplex PCR; TCRdb's version includes in-frame clones alone and lacks a portion of them. The sample holds about 6,700 clones, about 50% seen once. This CDR3 has 13 amino acids. CDR1 ENHRY and CDR2 SYGVKD come from the germline V gene. With V trimmed by 7 bases and J by 5 bases, 8 bases remained unmatched. This clone was counted only a few times. The receptor was derived from a person between 35 and 79 years old with oral cavity squamous cell carcinoma. The rearrangement links TRBV10-3 to TRBJ2-7, with 7 bases that match TRBD1. Sequenced material: tumor tissue, taken before nivolumab (anti-PD-1) treatment. The CDR3 region is CAINPRTGDEQYF. In DNA form, the CDR3 reads TGTGCCATCAATCCCCGCACAGGGGACGAGCAGTACTTC.